This T cell receptor (beta chain) is drawn from a study of CXCR3-negative and CXCR3-positive naive CD8 T cells (dated by TCRdb to about 2019). Regarding the research as a whole: In total, some 150 million TRB reads were obtained, which works out to roughly 1.5 +/- 0.3 million reads per library. The TRBV-TRBJ cluster analysis covered naive subsets from 5 or 6 donors and memory cells from 3 donors. Diversity and physicochemical repertoire analyses were performed on around twelve donors pooled from two independent experiments.

As encoded in the germline V gene, CDR1 is SGHTA while CDR2 is FQGNSA. Its CDR3 holds 13 amino acids, cysteine through phenylalanine. Only the protein sequence is given. The study at large found these results: CXCR3 expression partially decreased after cryopreservation, so most assays used freshly isolated PBMCs. Because surface CD5, which is linked to self-reactivity in mice, was comparable between the naive subsets, TCR interaction strength was also inferred from TRB CDR3 physicochemical properties. Comparably high repertoire diversity was found in both naive subsets, whereas much lower repertoire diversity was found in memory CD8+ T cells. TRB CDR3s from CXCR3-positive naive cells showed higher hydrophobicity (lower Kidera factor 4), lower energy, and higher strength and volume indices than CXCR3-negative naive cells. Similar TRBV-TRBJ usage was shown by naive CXCR3-negative and CXCR3-positive cells from the same donor, whereas distinct patterns were shown by memory cells.

For each CD8+ T cell subset, flow sorting was done in triplicate, and under 350,000 cells per subset went directly into RLT lysis buffer. To exclude memory contaminants, naive CD8+ T cells were stringently defined as CD45RO-CCR7+CD27+CD95-. Peripheral blood mononuclear cells were isolated from buffy coats by standard density gradient centrifugation. A FACSAria III was used to flow-sort naive CD8+ T cells into CXCR3-negative and CXCR3-positive populations. An RNeasy Mini Kit was used to extract total RNA from the sorted cells. Reads for this sample came from a NextSeq 550. The Human TCR Profiling Kit (MiLaboratory) was used to make UMI-labeled 5' RACE TRB cDNA libraries. The full amount of extracted RNA was used for cDNA synthesis, and the full amount of resulting cDNA was used for PCR amplification. The libraries were made side by side, with each library going through the same number of PCR cycles. The original methods were these. About 50,000 +/- 10,000 unique UMI-labeled TRB cDNA molecules per library were extracted with MIGEC and MiXCR, with at least two reads per UMI required. Each library averaged about 37,000 +/- 9,700 functional in-frame TRB CDR3 nucleotide clonotypes without stop codons. Diversity metrics, including normalized Shannon-Wiener and Chao1, were computed in VDJtools after downsampling to 5000 UMI-labeled TRB molecules per sample. Clonotype-size-weighted physicochemical properties of the central five CDR3 residues (interaction energy, strength, volume and Kidera factor 4) were computed in VDJtools. TCRdb reprocessed the reads, reporting each CDR3 protein sequence once and no DNA. These V and J calls originate from TCRdb's pipeline instead of the authors' own analysis. The sample table includes under 6,000 distinct CDR3 sequences. The ten top clones hold about 1.7% of the sample.

Frequency shows this clonotype is medium-sized (0.01 to 0.1%); no count was noted. The target of this receptor is not known. The rearrangement combines TRBV7-2 with TRBJ2-7; as DNA is missing, the TRBD1 call by TCRdb cannot be tested. Sequenced sample: naive CXCR3+ CD8+ T cells from blood. The cell subset or site tag for this specimen amounts to: CD45RO-CCR7+CD27+CD95- naive CD8+ T cells expressing CXCR3 (TNR3+). The receptor's source is a human donor in good health. Some clones in this sample may be carry-over from other donors' samples. The CDR3 reads CASSFTRGREQYF.